A single sample gave rise to the 18 T cell receptor beta chains below, sequenced in a study of blood T cells in healthy people across ages. Alongside a J-beta primer mix, a sample-barcoded 5' primer served in a second PCR lasting roughly 7 to 12 cycles. In TCRdb, the 5' RACE reads were re-called with MiXCR into one record per CDR3 protein. The data contain about 970,000 distinct CDR3 sequences, about 51% of them seen just once; the ten biggest clones take up about 22%. Sequencing was performed on blood. Source of these receptors: a woman in her fifties or sixties in good health.

The genes are TRBV6-5 and TRBJ2-7; D may be TRBD2 (5 bases). This CDR3 region has 15 residues. In germline, CDR1 is MNHEY, CDR2 SVGAGI. Trimming took off 0 bases at V and 3 bases at J, with 12 bases between the two ends. This CDR3 reads CASSYSRVSGYEQYF. CDR3 DNA: TGTGCCAGCAGTTACTCGAGGGTTTCGGGCTACGAGCAGTACTTC.

This sequence joins TRBV7-2 and TRBJ2-5; D is possibly TRBD1 (6 bases). Germline loops: CDR1 SGHTA, CDR2 FQGNSA. CDR3 length equals 14 residues. Trimming took 3 bases from V and 4 from J, leaving 12 bases between them. CDR3 DNA: TGTGCCAGCAGCTTGGTCAGGGGTGGAGAGACCCAGTACTTC. Translating it yields CASSLVRGGETQYF.

V is TRBV28 and J is TRBJ2-1, with 9 bases matching TRBD2. CDR3 length: 15 amino acids. V lost 7 bases, J lost 2 bases, and 6 bases stayed unmatched. Germline CDR1 and CDR2: MDHEN and SYDVKM. CDR3 loop: CASTRSSGAYNEQFF. The CDR3 nucleotides are TGTGCCAGCACTAGGTCTAGCGGGGCCTACAATGAGCAGTTCTTC.

The chain joins TRBV4-2 to TRBJ2-2; 10 nucleotides line up with TRBD1. V shed 2 bases and J 4 bases; nucleotides not matched to a gene: 4. The germline CDR1 and CDR2 sequences are LGHNA and YNFKEQ. The CDR3 length is 16 residues. CDR3 in DNA: TGTGCCAGCAGCCAATTGGGACAGGGGTTCACCGGGGAGCTGTTTTTT. As protein: CASSQLGQGFTGELFF.

J is TRBJ2-7 and V is TRBV20-1; weak D call: TRBD2 (6 bases). V was trimmed by 6 bases and J by 4 bases, leaving 22 bases between them. The V gene's germline CDR1 is DFQATT and CDR2 SNEGSKA (reference sequence). The CDR3 spans 15 residues. Here the CDR3 DNA reads TGCAGTGCAGAGCCGGGAGACACTAGTGTTTACGAGCAGTACTTC. This codes for CSAEPGDTSVYEQYF.

The chain uses TRBV4-2 and TRBJ2-1; no clear D gene. This CDR3 region has 17 residues. Between the trimmed V and J ends, which lost 0 bases and 7 bases, there was a span of 19 bases. Germline V gene data show CDR1 as LGHNA and CDR2 as YNFKEQ. In nucleotides, the CDR3 is TGTGCCAGCAGCCAAGATGTACAGAAGGCGGCCTTTAATGAGCAGTTCTTC. Its translation is CASSQDVQKAAFNEQFF.

The chain couples TRBV28 to TRBJ2-5; D not resolved. The J call may be wrong; the DNA end is better matched by TRBJ2-7. Germline assignment: CDR1 MDHEN and CDR2 SYDVKM. CDR3 length: 12 amino acids. CDR3 amino acids: CASSWTNDEQYF. In nucleotides, the CDR3 is TGTGCCAGCAGTTGGACCAACGACGAGCAGTACTTC.

This clonotype was found a few times. V and J are TRBV29-1 and TRBJ2-7; 8 bases are a match to TRBD1. The germline CDR1 and CDR2 sequences are SQVTM and ANQGSEA. This CDR3 is built from 12 residues. The junction had 9 bases not matched to a gene; V was cut back by 8 bases and J by 6 bases. CDR3: CSHSGTGGEQYF. As DNA, the CDR3 is TGCAGCCATTCCGGGACAGGCGGCGAGCAGTACTTC.

This clonotype was seen only a few times. The chain uses TRBV3-1 and TRBJ2-5; D unclear. The DNA matches TRBJ2-7 better at its end, which makes the J call doubtful. This CDR3 has 14 amino acids. The V gene's germline CDR1 is LGHDT and CDR2 YNNKEL (reference sequence). CDR3: CASTPTVGSYEQYF. In DNA form, the CDR3 reads TGTGCCAGCACCCCAACGGTGGGCTCCTACGAGCAGTACTTC.

This chain connects TRBV15 to TRBJ2-7; 7 bases agree with TRBD2. The CDR3 is 14 amino acids. The germline V gene has CDR1 LNHNV and CDR2 YYDKDF (reference sequence). The junction had 7 bases not matched to a gene; V was cut back by 8 bases and J by 0 bases. The CDR3 DNA follows: TGTGCCACCGGGGCGGGAGCAATCTCCTACGAGCAGTACTTC. Its translation is CATGAGAISYEQYF.

The rearrangement links TRBV27 to TRBJ2-7; D may be TRBD1 (5 bases). Germline lookup yields CDR1 MNHEY and CDR2 SMNVEV (reference sequence). The CDR3 has 13 amino acids. With 10 bases removed from V and 3 bases from J, the gap between germline ends came to 16 bases. In DNA, the CDR3 is TGTGCCACCAGACAGAGCAACAACTACGAGCAGTACTTC. Translating it yields CATRQSNNYEQYF.

The chain recombines TRBV25-1 with TRBJ2-3; 9 nucleotides match TRBD2. This CDR3 comprises 17 residues. Trimming at V came to 1 base and at J to 3 bases, leaving 8 bases not matched to a gene. From germline, CDR1 is MGHDK and CDR2 SYGVNS. CDR3 coding DNA: TGTGCCAGCAGTGAATGGCGGATAGCGGGAGCTACAGATACGCAGTATTTT. Residues: CASSEWRIAGATDTQYF. Full variable domain (outside the CDR3, taken from reference TRBV25-1 and TRBJ2-3): EADIYQTPRYLVIGTGKKITLECSQTMGHDKMYWYQQDPGMELHLIHYSYGVNSTEKGDLSSESTVSRIRTEHFPLTLESARPSHTSQYLCASSEWRIAGATDTQYFGPGTRLTVL.

This clonotype appeared a few times. The chain uses TRBV3-1 and TRBJ2-4; 9 positions match TRBD1. Trimming took 4 bases from V and 6 from J; bases not matched to a gene: 7. CDR3 length: 15 amino acids. CDR1 is LGHDT and CDR2 is YNNKEL in the germline V gene (reference sequence). This CDR3 reads CASSPWTGDGNIQYF. Written as DNA, the CDR3 is TGTGCCAGCAGCCCCTGGACAGGGGATGGAAACATTCAGTACTTC.

The chain joins TRBV28 to TRBJ2-7; 13 nucleotides agree with TRBD2. Germline V gives CDR1 MDHEN, CDR2 SYDVKM. The CDR3 is 19 amino acids. With V trimmed by 4 bases and J by 0 bases, 12 bases remained unmatched. Here the CDR3 reads CASSSSGLAGAYASYEQYF. CDR3 DNA: TGTGCCAGCAGTTCCAGCGGACTAGCGGGAGCATACGCCTCCTACGAGCAGTACTTC.

This rearrangement joins TRBV28 to TRBJ1-2, with 10 bases identical to TRBD1. In germline, CDR1 is MDHEN, CDR2 SYDVKM. CDR3 length equals 15 residues. The trim removed 4 bases at V and 5 bases at J, leaving 7 bases unmatched. DNA for the CDR3: TGTGCCAGCAGTTCGAGACAGGGGGCTTTTTATGGCTACACCTTC. This sequence encodes CASSSRQGAFYGYTF.

This chain joins TRBV20-1 and TRBJ2-1; 9 bases align to TRBD2. The CDR3 extends over 18 amino acids. After removal of 3 bases from V and 1 base from J, the junction contained 13 bases not matched to a gene. Germline CDR1 reads DFQATT; CDR2 reads SNEGSKA (reference sequence). The CDR3 DNA sequence: TGCAGTGCTAGGGCTCGGGGTAGCGGGAGTTTTTCCTACAATGAGCAGTTCTTC. Its translation: CSARARGSGSFSYNEQFF.

V gene TRBV7-2 combines with J gene TRBJ2-7; D gene uncertain. The V gene's germline CDR1 is SGHTA and CDR2 FQGNSA. The V end lost 0 bases, the J end lost 1 base, and 19 bases lay between the germline ends. The CDR3 has 18 residues. The CDR3: CASSLARIGRRASYEQYF. Written as DNA, the CDR3 is TGTGCCAGCAGCTTAGCCCGGATCGGCAGGCGCGCTTCCTACGAGCAGTACTTC.

V gene TRBV9 combines with J gene TRBJ2-5; 10 bases agree with TRBD1. This CDR3 is 14 amino acids long. Germline V gene sequence: CDR1 SGDLS, CDR2 YYNGEE. Trimming took 5 bases from V and 9 from J; bases not matched to a gene: 10. The CDR3: CASSETGGGEAQYF. CDR3 sequence (DNA): TGTGCCAGCAGTGAGACAGGGGGCGGCGAGGCCCAGTACTTC. The full variable domain, rest sourced from reference TRBV9 and TRBJ2-5, is DSGVTQTPKHLITATGQRVTLRCSPRSGDLSVYWYQQSLDQGLQFLIQYYNGEERAKGNILERFSAQQFPDLHSELNLSSLELGDSALYFCASSETGGGEAQYFGPGTRLLVL.